Listed here are 25 T cell receptor beta chains from one sample, sequenced in a study of cytomegalovirus exposure and HLA in healthy donors. A multiplex PCR was run with 60 Vbeta primers and 13 Jbeta primers. Libraries were prepared by immunoSEQ multiplex PCR; TCRdb keeps only in-frame clonotypes and omits some of them. This sample has 150,000 to 200,000 clones, with 70% to 85% found just once. Sequenced: PBMCs. These receptors originate from a man aged 18 to 30 in good health and CMV-seronegative.

This chain links TRBV7-2 with TRBJ1-5; no reliable D call. The CDR3 has 14 amino acids. Between the trimmed V and J ends, which lost 7 bases and 2 bases, there was a span of 12 bases. Germline V gene sequence: CDR1 SGHTA, CDR2 FQGNSA. CDR3 coding DNA: TGTGCCAGCACCCTCTGGGCAGGCAATCAGCCCCAGCATTTT. This sequence encodes CASTLWAGNQPQHF.

This chain connects TRBV5-4 to TRBJ1-1; D remains unclear. V was clipped by 0 bases and J by 1 base, with 7 bases between them. The germline CDR1 and CDR2 sequences are SGHNT and YYREEE (reference sequence). The CDR3 extends over 14 amino acids. This CDR3 is CASSLDTTNTEAFF. CDR3 nucleotides: TGTGCCAGCAGCTTGGACACCACGAACACTGAAGCTTTCTTT.

The chain couples TRBV10-1 to TRBJ2-7, with TRBD1 matching 7 bases. Trimming removed 8 bases from V and 4 bases from J; junction bases left unmatched: 8. The CDR3 loop spans 13 amino acids. Germline-derived CDR1 and CDR2 are WNHNN and SYGVQD (reference sequence). In nucleotides, the CDR3 is TGCGCCAGCCAAACAGGGGCATTTTACGAGCAGTACTTC. Translation: CASQTGAFYEQYF.

The rearrangement links TRBV5-8 to TRBJ2-2; 8 bases line up with TRBD2. Germline loops: CDR1 SGHTS, CDR2 YDEGEE. There are 17 residues in the CDR3. Unmatched junction bases numbered 7, after V lost 2 bases and J lost 1 base. CDR3 residues: CASSFAFTSGNTGELFF. As DNA, the CDR3 is TGTGCCAGCAGCTTCGCCTTTACTAGCGGGAACACCGGGGAGCTGTTTTTT.

This chain uses TRBV5-6 with TRBJ2-3, with TRBD2 identical over 11 bases. The CDR3 covers 17 residues. Germline assignment: CDR1 SGHDT and CDR2 YYEEEE. Trimming took 2 bases from V and 5 from J; bases not matched to a gene: 10. DNA for the CDR3: TGTGCCAGCAGCTTACAATCCGGGACTAGCGGTTTAGATACGCAGTATTTT. Amino acid sequence: CASSLQSGTSGLDTQYF.

V gene TRBV30 combines with J gene TRBJ1-2; 7 bases map to TRBD1. The CDR3 is 11 amino acids. Germline V gene data show CDR1 as GTSNPN and CDR2 as SVGIG (reference sequence). Germline trimming cut 4 bases from V and 4 bases from J; bases unmatched to any gene: 0. Here the CDR3 reads CAWTGGYGYTF. CDR3 in DNA: TGTGCCTGGACAGGGGGCTATGGCTACACCTTC.

This chain uses TRBV7-2 with TRBJ2-4; TRBD2 might be the D (6 bases). The length of the CDR3 is 13 residues. Germline V lookup: CDR1 SGHTA, CDR2 FQGNSA. Trimming stripped 1 base from V and 8 bases from J, with 9 bases between. CDR3 region: CASSLVWGDIQYF. CDR3 nucleotides: TGTGCCAGCAGCTTAGTGTGGGGGGACATTCAGTACTTC.

This rearrangement joins TRBV15 to TRBJ2-2; D is undetermined. The CDR3 runs 15 residues. V lost 0 bases and J lost 4, with 9 bases in between. The germline gives CDR1 LNHNV, CDR2 YYDKDF (reference sequence). CDR3 in DNA: TGTGCCACCAGCAGAGACTTGGCTTCCACCGGGGAGCTGTTTTTT. Translating gives CATSRDLASTGELFF. The full variable domain, its missing parts supplied by reference TRBV15 and TRBJ2-2, is DAMVIQNPRYQVTQFGKPVTLSCSQTLNHNVMYWYQQKSSQAPKLLFHYYDKDFNNEADTPDNFQSRRPNTSFCFLDIRSPGLGDTAMYLCATSRDLASTGELFFGEGSRLTVL.

The V call is TRBV6-1, the J call TRBJ2-1; 8 bases are a match to TRBD1. From germline, CDR1 is MNHNS and CDR2 SASEGT. This CDR3 is 14 amino acids long. Losses at the gene ends were 0 bases for V and 9 bases for J; bases not matched to a gene: 4. The CDR3 DNA sequence: TGTGCCAGCAGTGAAGCCCCAGGGGGCCGTGAGCAGTTCTTC. This gives the protein CASSEAPGGREQFF.

V and J are TRBV9 and TRBJ2-6; TRBD1 agrees at 8 bases. CDR1 SGDLS and CDR2 YYNGEE come from the germline V gene. This CDR3 is built from 17 residues. V lost 4 bases, J lost 0 bases, and 6 bases stayed unmatched. The CDR3 DNA follows: TGTGCCAGCAGCCCGACAGGGGTGAGCTCTGGGGCCAACGTCCTGACTTTC. Translation gives CASSPTGVSSGANVLTF.

CDR3: CASRPGTGLSPLHF. For the CDR3, the DNA is TGTGCCAGCAGGCCCGGGACAGGGCTATCACCCCTCCACTTT. This rearrangement joins TRBV6-5 to TRBJ1-6, with TRBD1 identical over 9 bases. CDR3 length equals 14 residues. Germline loops: CDR1 MNHEY, CDR2 SVGAGI. Trimming took 6 bases from V and 10 from J; bases not matched to a gene: 7.

The rearrangement links TRBV6-1 to TRBJ1-2; D is uncertain. The CDR3 runs to 12 residues. V lost 4 bases and J 8 bases, leaving 11 bases between the germline ends. The germline V gene encodes CDR1 MNHNS and CDR2 SASEGT. CDR3 residues: CASSGLQKGYTF. CDR3 in DNA: TGTGCCAGCAGTGGATTACAGAAAGGCTACACCTTC.

The rearrangement links TRBV5-1 to TRBJ2-1; TRBD2 matches at 9 bases. The CDR3 covers 15 residues. Per the germline V gene, CDR1 is SGHRS and CDR2 is YFSETQ. Trimming took 3 bases from V and 6 from J; bases not matched to a gene: 7. CDR3 sequence reads: CASSSLASGVNEQFF. The CDR3 DNA follows: TGCGCCAGCAGCTCACTAGCTAGCGGGGTCAATGAGCAGTTCTTC.

The chain couples TRBV5-1 to TRBJ2-1; D is possibly TRBD1 (5 bases). V was shortened by 7 bases and J by 9 bases, with 23 bases between the two germline ends. The germline V gene encodes CDR1 SGHRS and CDR2 YFSETQ. There are 15 residues in the CDR3. The CDR3 DNA is TGCGCCAGCTGTAGGGGCCGATGCACCCTGGGTGAGCAGTTCTTC. Its protein is CASCRGRCTLGEQFF.

V gene TRBV5-1 combines with J gene TRBJ2-1, with 11 bases fitting TRBD2. The germline CDR1 and CDR2 sequences are SGHRS and YFSETQ. With 0 bases clipped from V and 6 bases from J, the junction kept 2 bases outside the gene matches. The CDR3 is 15 amino acids. CDR3 in DNA: TGCGCCAGCAGCTTGGCACTAGCGGGAGTCAATGAGCAGTTCTTC. This codes for CASSLALAGVNEQFF.

A word on this clone: The same CDR3 can be traced to other DNA sequences in this sample. The V and J genes are TRBV28 and TRBJ2-7; a weak D match, TRBD1 (6 bases). V was shortened by 3 bases and J by 5 bases, with 11 bases between the two germline ends. The germline CDR1 and CDR2 sequences are MDHEN and SYDVKM. The CDR3 spans 13 residues. CDR3 amino acids: CASSLDSINEQYF. In DNA, the CDR3 is TGTGCCAGCAGTTTGGACAGTATCAACGAGCAGTACTTC.

This chain joins TRBV7-2 and TRBJ2-5, with D uncertain. Trimming pared 6 bases from V and 2 bases from J, leaving 13 bases between. Germline V CDR1 and CDR2: SGHTA, FQGNSA. The CDR3 loop spans 14 amino acids. CDR3 amino acids: CASSSVGGQETQYF. The CDR3 DNA sequence: TGTGCCAGCAGTTCCGTAGGCGGACAAGAGACCCAGTACTTC.

The rearrangement uses TRBV6-5 and TRBJ2-1; D gene unclear. Trimming took 4 bases from V and 5 from J, leaving 3 bases between them. This CDR3 contains 11 residues. Germline values: CDR1 MNHEY, CDR2 SVGAGI. The CDR3 sequence: CASSFNNEQFF. The CDR3 DNA sequence: TGTGCCAGCAGTTTTAACAATGAGCAGTTCTTC.

V usage is TRBV28 and J usage is TRBJ1-2; 8 bases are a match to TRBD1. Looked up from germline, CDR1 is MDHEN and CDR2 is SYDVKM. The CDR3 length is 16 residues. V dropped 6 bases and J dropped 3; count of bases not matched to a gene: 12. CDR3 in DNA: TGTGCCAGCAGCCTTGGAAATCAGGGGGCGGACTATGGCTACACCTTC. Its translation is CASSLGNQGADYGYTF.

This rearrangement joins TRBV9 to TRBJ2-7; 9 positions match TRBD1. Germline V CDR1 and CDR2: SGDLS, YYNGEE. V lost 0 bases and J lost 6; bases outside the gene matches: 7. This CDR3 region has 15 residues. The CDR3 nucleotides read TGTGCCAGCAGCGTAGTCGGGACAGGGAGTGGCGAGCAGTACTTC. This codes for CASSVVGTGSGEQYF.

The chain joins TRBV7-9 to TRBJ1-1, with D uncertain. This CDR3 has 12 amino acids. Germline V lookup: CDR1 SEHNR, CDR2 FQNEAQ (reference sequence). Trimming left V 10 bases short and J 4 bases short, with 13 bases between. The CDR3 nucleotides read TGTGCCACCTCCAGAGGTGTCACTGAAGCTTTCTTT. This gives the protein CATSRGVTEAFF.

This sequence joins TRBV5-1 and TRBJ2-5; TRBD2 agrees at 12 bases. V trimming: 9 bases; J trimming: 4 bases; junction bases outside the gene matches: 10. The germline CDR1 and CDR2 sequences are SGHRS and YFSETQ. This CDR3 is 15 amino acids long. The CDR3 protein is CATNLAGGPRETQYF. Written as DNA, the CDR3 is TGCGCCACCAACCTAGCGGGGGGGCCGAGAGAGACCCAGTACTTC.

V is TRBV27 and J is TRBJ2-3; possible D gene TRBD2, 6 bases. V was shortened by 5 bases and J by 4 bases, with 19 bases between the two germline ends. This CDR3 is built from 16 residues. In germline, CDR1 is MNHEY, CDR2 SMNVEV (reference sequence). The CDR3 sequence is CASSNPGLSLSDTQYF. In DNA form, the CDR3 reads TGTGCCAGCAGTAATCCGGGACTCTCCTTATCAGATACGCAGTATTTT.

The gene calls are TRBV19 and TRBJ1-1, with a weak D call TRBD1 (6 bases). CDR3 size: 13 residues. Per the germline V gene, CDR1 is LNHDA and CDR2 is SQIVND (reference sequence). V lost 8 bases to trimming and J lost 1 base, with 11 bases between them. CDR3 protein: CASEQGRNTEAFF. As DNA, the CDR3 is TGTGCCAGTGAACAGGGACGGAACACTGAAGCTTTCTTT.

V and J are TRBV19 and TRBJ1-5; TRBD1 matches at 8 bases. V gave up 8 bases and J gave up 6 bases; unmatched junction bases: 3. The CDR3 is 12 residues long. Germline CDR1 is LNHDA and CDR2 is SQIVND (reference sequence). This CDR3 reads CASAGGVQPQHF. CDR3 sequence (DNA): TGTGCCAGTGCAGGGGGCGTTCAGCCCCAGCATTTT.